The T cell receptor (beta chain) described here comes from a study of beta chain features in type 1 diabetes. Across the study: All of the samples together had some 99 million sorted cells examined.

Germline CDR1 is SGDLS and CDR2 is YYNGEE. V lost 0 bases and J 3 bases, leaving 10 bases between the germline ends. The CDR3 is made up of 14 amino acids. The entirety of the isolated RNA underwent reverse transcription, so expressed TCRB transcripts were sequenced. The table came from immunoSEQ multiplex PCR; TCRdb's copy has only in-frame clones and leaves some out. The profile shows about 120,000 clones, over 15% of them singletons. A CD45RO/CCR7/CD25/CD127/CD95/CD27 panel sorted naive, central memory, regulatory and stem cell-like memory CD4+ cells. On this clone itself: Its antigen is not identified.

The study, taken as a whole, reports: Researchers report that Type 1 diabetes patients had moderately but significantly shorter TCRB CDR3s across all four CD4+ subsets.

The chain employs TRBV9 and TRBJ2-7, with D possibly being TRBD2 (5 bases). Sequenced material: central memory CD4+ T cells from blood. This sequence originates from a man in his thirties or forties with type 1 diabetes. The CDR3: CASSVALRDYEQYF. CDR3 DNA sequence: TGTGCCAGCAGCGTAGCTCTTCGGGACTACGAGCAGTACTTC.